The entry below describes one T cell receptor beta chain. Its antigen is undetermined. Trimming took off 3 bases at V and 6 bases at J, with 14 bases between the two ends. This CDR3 has 14 residues. Germline V lookup: CDR1 SGHRS, CDR2 YFSETQ. The data were obtained in a study of cytotoxic CD8 clonotypes in ibrutinib-treated CLL. As for the study in general: The taking of response samples occurred after a median about 13 months of treatment, with a range of 6 to 36. General observations from the study: The study found public clonotypes uncommon, contracting or stable on treatment. Patients had baseline clonality above age-matched healthy donors, and this clonality moved with circulating CD8+ T-cell counts. At ibrutinib response, clonality increased, and at progression it declined back toward baseline.

Generated by immunoSEQ multiplex PCR, the TCRdb table keeps only in-frame clones and is missing some. The sample contains 150,000 to 200,000 clones, roughly 84% of which appear only once. The clonotype comes from a human donor with chronic lymphocytic leukemia. Sequenced material: PBMCs, taken at disease progression, from a patient treated with ibrutinib. V gene TRBV5-1 combines with J gene TRBJ2-3; no firm D call. The CDR3 coding sequence is TGCGCCAGCAGCTCCCCTCGTGGTGCGGATACGCAGTATTTT. Translation gives CASSSPRGADTQYF.